Each of the 18 T cell receptor beta chains below was sequenced from the same sample in a study of cytomegalovirus exposure and HLA in healthy donors. PCR was performed using 60 Vbeta and 13 Jbeta primers. Sequencing used immunoSEQ multiplex PCR; TCRdb keeps in-frame clones, though not all of them. The sample carries over 100,000 clones, 75% to 80% recorded once. Sequenced sample: PBMCs. The receptors originated from a woman aged 35 to 49 in good health and CMV-seropositive.

This clone was found a few times. CDR3 residues: CASSSPDRAAYGYTF. The CDR3 nucleotides read TGTGCCAGCAGTTCTCCGGACAGGGCAGCGTATGGCTACACCTTC. The chain is built from TRBV6-5 and TRBJ1-2; TRBD1 agrees at 8 bases. Losses at the gene ends were 4 bases for V and 5 bases for J; bases not matched to a gene: 9. The V gene's germline CDR1 is MNHEY and CDR2 SVGAGI. The CDR3 spans 15 residues.

The gene calls are TRBV27 and TRBJ2-2; 7 positions match TRBD1. Germline CDR1 MNHEY, CDR2 SMNVEV (reference sequence). This CDR3 is 15 amino acids long. J lost 5 bases, V lost 5 bases, and 8 bases had no gene match. In DNA, the CDR3 is TGTGCCAGCAGTCTAAGGAGACAGGGAACCGGGGAGCTGTTTTTT. Protein: CASSLRRQGTGELFF.

The chain recombines TRBV5-1 with TRBJ2-3; 14 positions match TRBD2. Germline V gene sequence: CDR1 SGHRS, CDR2 YFSETQ. V gave up 4 bases and J gave up 8 bases; unmatched junction bases: 12. The CDR3 has 17 amino acids. The CDR3 sequence: CASSRKLTSGGAPTQYF. The DNA for the CDR3 is TGCGCCAGCAGCCGGAAACTGACTAGCGGGGGGGCCCCTACGCAGTATTTT.

There are a few counts of this clone. The V call is TRBV6-5, the J call TRBJ1-6; D is uncertain. The CDR3 totals 14 residues. V dropped 6 bases and J dropped 7 bases, with 13 bases sitting between them. Germline V lookup: CDR1 MNHEY, CDR2 SVGAGI. The CDR3: CASRNGELNSPLHF. The CDR3 DNA sequence: TGTGCCAGCAGAAATGGGGAGTTAAATTCACCCCTCCACTTT.

The rearrangement joins TRBV4-1 to TRBJ1-2, with D hard to call. CDR1 and CDR2 (germline): MGHRA, YSYEKL. Deletions cut 1 base from V and 4 bases from J, with 13 bases between. The length of the CDR3 is 15 residues. The DNA of the CDR3 is TGCGCCAGCAGCCAAGTAGGAGACGGCGGCTATGGCTACACCTTC. This translates into CASSQVGDGGYGYTF.

The CDR3 coding sequence is TGTGCCAGCAGCTTAGGACAGTTCGCGAACACCGGGGAGCTGTTTTTT. Translation: CASSLGQFANTGELFF. The rearrangement links TRBV7-9 to TRBJ2-2, with a possible D match to TRBD1 (5 bases). Trimming removed 1 base at V and 0 bases at J, with 9 bases between. CDR3 length equals 16 residues. Per germline, CDR1 SEHNR and CDR2 FQNEAQ (reference sequence).

About this clone: One end of the junction varies from germline; a read error may be responsible. Other DNA sequences in the sample encode the same CDR3. The rearrangement joins TRBV7-7 to TRBJ2-2, with D perhaps TRBD1 (5 bases). Germline CDR1 reads SSHAT; CDR2 reads FNYEAQ (reference sequence). This CDR3 spans 14 amino acids. Here the CDR3 DNA reads TGTGCTAGCAGCTTAGGACAAAACACCGGGGAGCTGTTTTTT. This encodes CASSLGQNTGELFF.

J is TRBJ2-5 and V is TRBV9; the D gene is possibly TRBD2 (7 bases). V was shortened by 0 bases and J by 6 bases, with 15 bases between the two germline ends. From germline, CDR1 is SGDLS and CDR2 YYNGEE. This CDR3 is built from 15 residues. The DNA for the CDR3 is TGTGCCAGCAGCGTAGAAGGGGGGGGCCAGAAGACCCAGTACTTC. This encodes CASSVEGGGQKTQYF.

V usage is TRBV7-2 and J usage is TRBJ1-1, with 9 bases fitting TRBD1. Losses at the gene ends were 4 bases for V and 2 bases for J; bases not matched to a gene: 5. CDR3 length: 15 residues. The germline gives CDR1 SGHTA, CDR2 FQGNSA. The CDR3, as DNA: TGTGCCAGCAGCTCCCGGACAGGGGCCAACACTGAAGCTTTCTTT. Translated, it gives CASSSRTGANTEAFF.

This sequence joins TRBV4-1 and TRBJ2-7; TRBD2 aligns across 8 bases. V lost 0 bases to trimming and J lost 9 bases; unmatched junction nucleotides: 10. CDR1 MGHRA and CDR2 YSYEKL come from the germline V gene. This CDR3 comprises 15 residues. The CDR3 sequence is CASSQDGKGGGRQYF. The CDR3 region has the DNA TGCGCCAGCAGCCAAGATGGTAAGGGCGGGGGGCGGCAGTACTTC.

This chain connects TRBV10-2 to TRBJ1-2, with a tentative D call TRBD1 (6 bases). The germline CDR1 and CDR2 sequences are WSHSY and SAAADI. The V and J ends lost 6 bases and 6 bases respectively, with 11 bases between them. The CDR3 totals 12 residues. CDR3 loop: CASRGGGDGYTF. CDR3 sequence (DNA): TGCGCCAGCAGAGGGGGAGGGGATGGCTACACCTTC.

This sequence joins TRBV29-1 and TRBJ1-3, with a tentative D call TRBD1 (5 bases). The germline CDR1 and CDR2 sequences are SQVTM and ANQGSEA. The CDR3 runs 13 residues. The V end was cut by 2 bases, the J end by 4 bases, with 9 bases between. The CDR3 spells CSVEKGSGNTIYF. The DNA for the CDR3 is TGCAGCGTTGAAAAGGGGTCGGGAAACACCATATATTTT.

The V call is TRBV2, the J call TRBJ1-2; D remains unclear. The CDR3 consists of 19 residues. The V gene's germline CDR1 is SNHLY and CDR2 FYNNEI. The V and J ends lost 4 bases and 0 bases respectively, with 24 bases between them. CDR3 in DNA: TGTGCCAGCAGTGCATGGGCAGCCCTACTGCAAGAACCTAACTATGGCTACACCTTC. Translating it yields CASSAWAALLQEPNYGYTF.

The chain's CDR3 is CAWSFGQGYGYTF. CDR3 nucleotides: TGTGCCTGGAGTTTTGGGCAGGGCTATGGCTACACCTTC. The chain employs TRBV30 and TRBJ1-2; a possible D gene is TRBD1 (5 bases). The germline gives CDR1 GTSNPN, CDR2 SVGIG (reference sequence). The germline V and J ends were trimmed by 2 bases and 4 bases, with 11 bases remaining between them. CDR3 length: 13 amino acids.

The rearrangement uses TRBV6-5 and TRBJ1-1; 7 nucleotides match TRBD1. The CDR3 runs to 14 residues. V lost 0 bases and J lost 9; bases outside the gene matches: 7. Germline CDR1 reads MNHEY; CDR2 reads SVGAGI. CDR3 sequence reads: CASSYSDRPLKAFF. CDR3 coding DNA: TGTGCCAGCAGTTACTCGGACAGGCCTTTGAAAGCTTTCTTT.

The sample holds a few counts of this clone. The chain recombines TRBV2 with TRBJ1-6; weak D call: TRBD1 (6 bases). The CDR3 spans 13 residues. CDR1 is SNHLY, CDR2 FYNNEI, per germline. Between the trimmed V and J ends, which lost 6 bases and 14 bases, there was a span of 17 bases. CDR3 region: CASSRGEGGSLHF. CDR3 bases: TGTGCCAGCAGCAGGGGAGAGGGCGGATCCCTCCACTTT.

The J gene is TRBJ2-1, the V gene TRBV2, with 10 bases aligning to TRBD2. Germline-derived CDR1 and CDR2 are SNHLY and FYNNEI. The CDR3 is made up of 13 amino acids. V lost 10 bases to trimming and J lost 4 bases; unmatched junction nucleotides: 4. In nucleotides, the CDR3 is TGTGCCACCCTAGCGGGGGAGTACAATGAGCAGTTCTTC. Protein: CATLAGEYNEQFF.

This clone was observed a few times. The chain has TRBV10-3 and TRBJ1-2; TRBD1 matches 8 bases. V lost 8 bases and J lost 8; bases outside the gene matches: 4. The CDR3 totals 11 residues. Looked up from germline, CDR1 is ENHRY and CDR2 is SYGVKD. CDR3 in amino acids: CAIGWDRGYTF. CDR3 nucleotide sequence: TGTGCCATCGGCTGGGACAGGGGCTACACCTTC.